Listed here are 6 T cell receptor beta chains from one sample, sequenced in a study of identifying expanded T cells in peripheral blood. Some clones are missing from TCRdb's copy, which holds only in-frame ones; the method was immunoSEQ multiplex PCR. The sample records approximately 83,000 clones, about 85% being singletons. The specimen sequenced was blood. Every receptor here comes from a person aged 18 to 75 in good health.

The rearrangement links TRBV5-1 to TRBJ2-5, with TRBD2 matching over 10 bases. Germline CDR1 reads SGHRS; CDR2 reads YFSETQ. Trimming at V came to 6 bases and at J to 5 bases, leaving 10 bases not matched to a gene. CDR3 length: 15 amino acids. Here the CDR3 DNA reads TGCGCCAGCATCCTCACCGGGACTAGCGAGGAGACCCAGTACTTC. It codes for CASILTGTSEETQYF.

The CDR3 sequence: CASSLGQHSGNTIYF. Here the CDR3 DNA reads TGCGCCAGCAGCTTGGGTCAACATTCTGGAAACACCATATATTTT. The chain is built from TRBV5-1 and TRBJ1-3; D remains unclear. Germline loops: CDR1 SGHRS, CDR2 YFSETQ. V dropped 0 bases and J dropped 1 base, with 8 bases sitting between them. The CDR3 runs to 15 residues.

This chain connects TRBV6-6 to TRBJ2-4; 8 bases are a match to TRBD1. With 5 bases clipped from V and 6 bases from J, the junction kept 12 bases outside the gene matches. The CDR3 length is 16 residues. The germline CDR1 and CDR2 sequences are MNHNY and SVGAGI (reference sequence). The CDR3 spells CASSPWRQGRGNIQYF. The CDR3 nucleotides read TGTGCCAGCAGTCCCTGGAGACAGGGGCGAGGAAACATTCAGTACTTC.

The V call is TRBV10-1, the J call TRBJ2-1; 9 nucleotides align to TRBD2. There are 17 residues in the CDR3. Germline assignment: CDR1 WNHNN and CDR2 SYGVQD (reference sequence). Losses at the gene ends were 0 bases for V and 7 bases for J; bases not matched to a gene: 10. The CDR3 sequence is CASSESFWSGGKNEQFF. The CDR3 DNA sequence: TGCGCCAGCAGTGAGTCTTTTTGGAGCGGGGGGAAAAATGAGCAGTTCTTC.

The chain uses TRBV11-3 and TRBJ2-7, with D possibly TRBD1 on 5 matching bases. Germline loops: CDR1 SGHNT, CDR2 YENEEA. V dropped 1 base and J dropped 3 bases, with 10 bases sitting between them. This CDR3 has 14 amino acids. CDR3 region: CASSLAGRGYEQYF. The CDR3 DNA sequence: TGTGCCAGCAGCTTAGCAGGAAGGGGCTACGAGCAGTACTTC.

This chain connects TRBV5-1 to TRBJ1-3, with TRBD1 matching over 7 bases. Germline trimming cut 3 bases from V and 0 bases from J; bases unmatched to any gene: 0. The CDR3 loop spans 14 amino acids. CDR1 SGHRS and CDR2 YFSETQ come from the germline V gene. The CDR3 bases are TGCGCCAGCAGCTGGGACAGCTCTGGAAACACCATATATTTT. Its protein is CASSWDSSGNTIYF.